One and the same sample provided the 30 T cell receptor beta chains below, sequenced in a study of blood T cell repertoires in COVID-19. The table came from immunoSEQ multiplex PCR; TCRdb's copy has only in-frame clones and leaves some out. This table holds about 200,000 clones, more than 75% found once. Input material: peripheral blood. The receptors were sampled from a human donor in a cohort sampled during active COVID-19.

The V gene is TRBV18, the J gene TRBJ1-3, with D possibly matching TRBD1 (5 bases). The CDR3 contains 16 residues. V dropped 3 bases and J dropped 2 bases, with 14 bases sitting between them. Looked up from germline, CDR1 is KGHSH and CDR2 is LQKENI. Written as DNA, the CDR3 is TGTGCCAGCTCACCTTCCGGGACTCTCGCTGGAAACACCATATATTTT. It specifies CASSPSGTLAGNTIYF.

This clone was observed a few times. Germline and junction disagree at one end, which may indicate a read error. This chain uses TRBV27 with TRBJ2-7, with D possibly matching TRBD1 (6 bases). Germline V gene sequence: CDR1 MNHEY, CDR2 SMNVEV (reference sequence). This CDR3 has 12 residues. CDR3 region: CASGIVQGPTTF. In DNA, the CDR3 is TGTGCCAGCGGAATAGTACAGGGCCCCACCACGTTC.

This clone was counted at least ten times. V and J are TRBV9 and TRBJ2-1; the D gene is possibly TRBD2 (5 bases). V was shortened by 3 bases and J by 4 bases, with 14 bases between the two germline ends. CDR1 and CDR2 from the germline V gene are SGDLS and YYNGEE. This CDR3 is 15 amino acids long. CDR3 in DNA: TGTGCCAGCAGCGGCCGGGATATGGTTTACAATGAGCAGTTCTTC. It translates to CASSGRDMVYNEQFF. Drawing the rest from reference TRBV9 and TRBJ2-1, the complete variable domain is DSGVTQTPKHLITATGQRVTLRCSPRSGDLSVYWYQQSLDQGLQFLIQYYNGEERAKGNILERFSAQQFPDLHSELNLSSLELGDSALYFCASSGRDMVYNEQFFGPGTRLTVL.

This chain joins TRBV6-5 and TRBJ1-6, with no clear D. V lost 2 bases, J lost 7 bases, and 3 bases lay in between. Germline assignment: CDR1 MNHEY and CDR2 SVGAGI. The CDR3 is 12 residues long. The chain's CDR3 is CASSYLNSPLHF. The CDR3, as DNA: TGTGCCAGCAGTTACCTGAATTCACCCCTCCACTTT.

The chain is built from TRBV19 and TRBJ2-3; 9 bases match TRBD2. The V gene's germline CDR1 is LNHDA and CDR2 SQIVND (reference sequence). The CDR3 is made up of 18 amino acids. Losses at the gene ends were 1 base for V and 1 base for J; bases not matched to a gene: 9. Here the CDR3 reads CASSIARGVAGGTDTQYF. The CDR3 DNA is TGTGCCAGTAGTATAGCGCGAGGGGTAGCGGGGGGCACAGATACGCAGTATTTT.

This sequence joins TRBV7-2 and TRBJ2-7; D is ambiguous. In germline, CDR1 is SGHTA, CDR2 FQGNSA. The germline V and J ends were trimmed by 1 base and 6 bases, with 13 bases remaining between them. CDR3 length equals 14 residues. CDR3 amino acids: CASSLVFGFGEQYF. The DNA of the CDR3 is TGTGCCAGCAGCTTAGTTTTCGGGTTTGGCGAGCAGTACTTC.

The V gene is TRBV20-1, the J gene TRBJ2-4, with TRBD1 matching 7 bases. This CDR3 is 11 amino acids long. Germline assignment: CDR1 DFQATT and CDR2 SNEGSKA (reference sequence). V shed 5 bases and J 8 bases; nucleotides not matched to a gene: 3. The chain's CDR3 is CSAGTADIQYF. DNA for the CDR3: TGCAGTGCTGGGACAGCGGACATTCAGTACTTC.

The chain uses TRBV2 and TRBJ1-5, with D perhaps TRBD1 (6 bases). With 2 bases removed from V and 0 bases from J, the gap between germline ends came to 17 bases. Looked up from germline, CDR1 is SNHLY and CDR2 is FYNNEI. This CDR3 comprises 18 residues. Written as DNA, the CDR3 is TGTGCCAGCAGTGAAACCGGGGGGGCCCCATATAGCAATCAGCCCCAGCATTTT. Protein sequence: CASSETGGAPYSNQPQHF.

The chain is built from TRBV9 and TRBJ2-7; TRBD1 might be the D (5 bases). The CDR3 is 11 amino acids. Germline CDR1 is SGDLS and CDR2 is YYNGEE. Trimming took off 9 bases at V and 4 bases at J, with 11 bases between the two ends. This CDR3 is CAKPAGYEQYF. The CDR3 DNA reads TGTGCCAAACCCGCAGGGTACGAGCAGTACTTC.

J is TRBJ2-7 and V is TRBV11-1; D gene ambiguous. Germline V gives CDR1 SGHAT, CDR2 FQDESV (reference sequence). The CDR3 is made up of 13 amino acids. V lost 3 bases to trimming and J lost 3 bases, with 9 bases between them. DNA of the CDR3: TGTGCCAGCAGCTTGCCGTACAACTACGAGCAGTACTTC. Its protein is CASSLPYNYEQYF.

This chain joins TRBV24-1 and TRBJ2-2, with 12 bases aligning to TRBD2. The CDR3 covers 18 residues. Trimming took 4 bases from V and 8 from J; bases not matched to a gene: 13. CDR1 and CDR2 (germline): KGHDR, SFDVKD. For the CDR3, the DNA is TGTGCCACCAGTGACCCCTTACTAGCGGGAGGTCCCAAGGGGGAGCTGTTTTTT. This gives the protein CATSDPLLAGGPKGELFF.

The CDR3 sequence is CASSVGLGAVQETQYF. For the CDR3, the DNA is TGTGCCAGCAGCGTAGGGTTAGGGGCTGTACAAGAGACCCAGTACTTC. The rearrangement uses TRBV9 and TRBJ2-5; tentatively, D is TRBD1 (5 bases). CDR3 length: 16 amino acids. Germline V gene sequence: CDR1 SGDLS, CDR2 YYNGEE. V was trimmed by 0 bases and J by 2 bases, leaving 14 bases between them. Full variable domain (remainder filled in from reference TRBV9 and TRBJ2-5): DSGVTQTPKHLITATGQRVTLRCSPRSGDLSVYWYQQSLDQGLQFLIQYYNGEERAKGNILERFSAQQFPDLHSELNLSSLELGDSALYFCASSVGLGAVQETQYFGPGTRLLVL.

This chain links TRBV5-4 with TRBJ1-2; 8 bases match TRBD1. Trimming took 3 bases from V and 1 from J; bases not matched to a gene: 8. Germline CDR1 is SGHNT and CDR2 is YYREEE (reference sequence). This CDR3 region has 16 residues. CDR3 bases: TGTGCCAGCAGCTGGACAGGGTTTATCTTTAACTATGGCTACACCTTC. Its translation is CASSWTGFIFNYGYTF.

The genes are TRBV9 and TRBJ2-5; 13 bases agree with TRBD2. This CDR3 has 16 residues. Germline assignment: CDR1 SGDLS and CDR2 YYNGEE. The V gene end was trimmed by 0 bases and the J gene end by 5 bases; junction bases not matched to a gene: 4. The CDR3 DNA sequence: TGTGCCAGCAGCGTAGAACTAGCGGGGGGGCTTGAGACCCAGTACTTC. Its translation: CASSVELAGGLETQYF.

The chain links TRBV6-2 or TRBV6-3 to TRBJ1-4; a possible D gene is TRBD1 (6 bases). The CDR3 extends over 16 amino acids. V lost 3 bases, J lost 2 bases, and 13 bases lay in between. Germline values: CDR1 MNHEY, CDR2 SVGEGT. Here the CDR3 reads CASSYAVGGTNEKLFF. The CDR3 nucleotides read TGTGCCAGCAGTTATGCCGTTGGGGGCACTAATGAAAAACTGTTTTTT.

As DNA, the CDR3 is TGCGCCAGCAGCAAGGGACTAGCATCCTACGAGCAGTACTTC. It specifies CASSKGLASYEQYF. The gene calls are TRBV5-1 and TRBJ2-7, with 9 bases identical to TRBD2. Germline V gene sequence: CDR1 SGHRS, CDR2 YFSETQ. The CDR3 spans 14 residues. V was clipped by 4 bases and J by 1 base; unmatched bases: 3.

The chain combines TRBV6-5 with TRBJ1-4, with D perhaps matching TRBD1 (6 bases). V lost 5 bases, J lost 3 bases, and 10 bases lay in between. CDR1 and CDR2 (germline): MNHEY, SVGAGI. The CDR3 runs 14 residues. The CDR3 reads CASSQGTSNEKLFF. The CDR3 nucleotides are TGTGCCAGCAGTCAGGGGACGTCTAATGAAAAACTGTTTTTT.

This chain joins TRBV9 and TRBJ2-7; D gene uncertain. V was pared by 0 bases and J by 0 bases, with 10 bases between. Germline lookup yields CDR1 SGDLS and CDR2 YYNGEE. This CDR3 contains 15 residues. The CDR3 DNA is TGTGCCAGCAGCGTAGATGTAGATTTCTCCTACGAGCAGTACTTC. This encodes CASSVDVDFSYEQYF.

The V and J genes are TRBV4-2 and TRBJ2-5; 7 bases are shared with TRBD2. V was pared by 1 base and J by 5 bases, with 1 base of the junction left unmatched. There are 13 residues in the CDR3. The germline gives CDR1 LGHNA, CDR2 YNFKEQ. CDR3 coding DNA: TGTGCCAGCAGCCAAGGGGAGGGGGAGACCCAGTACTTC. Translation: CASSQGEGETQYF.

This chain joins TRBV19 and TRBJ2-2; D ambiguous. The CDR3 totals 14 residues. With 0 bases removed from V and 5 bases from J, the gap between germline ends came to 7 bases. CDR1 and CDR2 (germline): LNHDA, SQIVND (reference sequence). Here the CDR3 reads CASSIDRRTGELFF. The CDR3 DNA sequence: TGTGCCAGTAGTATAGATCGCAGGACCGGGGAGCTGTTTTTT.

The chain carries TRBV3-1 (or the pseudogene TRBV3-2) and TRBJ2-1, with 11 positions matching TRBD1. In germline, CDR1 is LGHDT, CDR2 YNNKEL (reference sequence). V lost 3 bases to trimming and J lost 4 bases; unmatched junction nucleotides: 8. This CDR3 spans 17 amino acids. The CDR3 loop is CASSHGQGAGAYNEQFF. As DNA, the CDR3 is TGTGCCAGCAGCCACGGACAGGGGGCGGGGGCATACAATGAGCAGTTCTTC.

This clone was picked up a small number of times. The chain links TRBV14 to TRBJ1-5; the D is unclear. CDR3 length equals 12 residues. Germline V gives CDR1 SGHDN, CDR2 FVKESK. V shed 6 bases and J shed 7 bases, with 10 bases lying between them. The CDR3 nucleotides are TGTGCCAGCAGTCGGGTCCGGCAGCCCCAGCATTTT. It encodes CASSRVRQPQHF.

The sample holds a few counts of this clone. The J gene is TRBJ2-1, the V gene TRBV7-8; tentative D call: TRBD1 (6 bases). The CDR3 runs to 16 residues. CDR1 and CDR2 (germline): SGHVS, FQNEAQ. Trimming shortened V by 5 bases and J by 4 bases, and 18 bases separated the two germline ends. The CDR3 DNA sequence: TGTGCCAGCAGCCCTTCCGGGACAAGGGTTTACAATGAGCAGTTCTTC. Translating gives CASSPSGTRVYNEQFF.

The chain is built from TRBV5-1 and TRBJ2-3; D perhaps matches TRBD2 (6 bases). The length of the CDR3 is 15 residues. Germline CDR1 SGHRS, CDR2 YFSETQ. The germline V and J ends were trimmed by 0 bases and 0 bases, with 8 bases remaining between them. In DNA, the CDR3 is TGCGCCAGCAGCTTGGAAAGCGGGAGCACAGATACGCAGTATTTT. It codes for CASSLESGSTDTQYF. Complete variable domain (other parts from reference TRBV5-1 and TRBJ2-3): KAGVTQTPRYLIKTRGQQVTLSCSPISGHRSVSWYQQTPGQGLQFLFEYFSETQRNKGNFPGRFSGRQFSNSRSEMNVSTLELGDSALYLCASSLESGSTDTQYFGPGTRLTVL.

This clone was seen just once. The chain uses TRBV19 and TRBJ2-1; no reliable D call. The germline CDR1 and CDR2 sequences are LNHDA and SQIVND (reference sequence). The germline V and J ends were trimmed by 6 bases and 1 base, with 13 bases remaining between them. The CDR3 covers 15 residues. CDR3 in DNA: TGTGCCAGTAGCTTGAGCTCTTCGTCCTACAATGAGCAGTTCTTC. It encodes CASSLSSSSYNEQFF.

V gene TRBV15 combines with J gene TRBJ2-1; 11 bases are a match to TRBD2. This CDR3 spans 16 amino acids. Per germline, CDR1 LNHNV and CDR2 YYDKDF (reference sequence). Trimming removed 1 base from V and 9 bases from J; junction bases left unmatched: 8. This CDR3 is CATSRGSGGARGEQFF. CDR3 DNA: TGTGCCACCAGCAGAGGTAGCGGGGGGGCCCGGGGTGAGCAGTTCTTC. The variable domain in full, completed from reference TRBV15 and TRBJ2-1, reads DAMVIQNPRYQVTQFGKPVTLSCSQTLNHNVMYWYQQKSSQAPKLLFHYYDKDFNNEADTPDNFQSRRPNTSFCFLDIRSPGLGDTAMYLCATSRGSGGARGEQFFGPGTRLTVL.

The chain is built from TRBV30 and TRBJ1-2; no clear D gene. Per germline, CDR1 GTSNPN and CDR2 SVGIG (reference sequence). The CDR3 spans 12 residues. The V end was cut by 4 bases, the J end by 5 bases, with 11 bases between. In DNA form, the CDR3 reads TGTGCCTGGAACGAGGCCTCATATGGCTACACCTTC. As protein: CAWNEASYGYTF.

V gene TRBV3-1 (or the pseudogene TRBV3-2) combines with J gene TRBJ2-7, with D possibly being TRBD1 (5 bases). V was shortened by 1 base and J by 7 bases, with 5 bases between the two germline ends. Germline assignment: CDR1 LGHDT and CDR2 YNNKEL (reference sequence). This CDR3 region has 11 residues. CDR3 amino acids: CASSQAGEQYF. CDR3 bases: TGTGCCAGCAGCCAAGCAGGGGAGCAGTACTTC.

The chain carries TRBV21-1 and TRBJ1-1; no DNA check was done on the table's D call, TRBD1. TRBV21-1 is labeled a pseudogene. This CDR3 has 20 residues. This CDR3 is CASSPRRIMTGGSVNTEAFF. Here the CDR3 DNA reads TGTGCCAGCAGCCCCCGAAGGATCATGACAGGGGGCTCTGTGAACACTGAAGCTTTCTTT.

The chain recombines TRBV7-7 with TRBJ2-7; TRBD1 matches at 11 bases. Germline assignment: CDR1 SSHAT and CDR2 FNYEAQ (reference sequence). Losses at the gene ends were 5 bases for V and 3 bases for J; bases not matched to a gene: 3. This CDR3 has 14 amino acids. The CDR3 loop reads CASSIGTGGYEQYF. The CDR3 DNA reads TGTGCCAGCAGCATAGGGACAGGGGGCTACGAGCAGTACTTC.